Each of the 31 T cell receptor beta chains below was sequenced from the same sample in a study of blood T cell repertoires in COVID-19. Sequencing used immunoSEQ multiplex PCR; TCRdb keeps in-frame clones, though not all of them. The repertoire holds 150,000 to 200,000 clones, with roughly 90% as singletons. The sequenced sample consisted of peripheral blood. The source of these receptors is a woman in her 70s with acute or convalescent COVID-19.

The chain combines TRBV5-1 with TRBJ1-5; 12 bases align to TRBD1. The CDR3 has 20 amino acids. V shed 4 bases, J shed 0 bases, and the junction held 14 bases outside the gene matches. CDR1 is SGHRS, CDR2 YFSETQ, per germline. CDR3 protein: CASSTRDRGHGDYSNQPQHF. The CDR3 DNA reads as TGCGCCAGCAGCACCCGGGACAGGGGGCATGGGGACTATAGCAATCAGCCCCAGCATTTT.

The rearrangement links TRBV5-1 to TRBJ1-1; no definite D call. This CDR3 is 14 amino acids long. Germline lookup yields CDR1 SGHRS and CDR2 YFSETQ. V lost 0 bases and J lost 1, with 7 bases in between. The DNA of the CDR3 is TGCGCCAGCAGCTTGGCCTCCCGGAACACTGAAGCTTTCTTT. Translating gives CASSLASRNTEAFF.

The genes are TRBV6-5 and TRBJ2-1; 7 bases align to TRBD1. J gave up 3 bases and V 6 bases, and 5 bases lay outside the gene matches. CDR3 size: 14 residues. The germline gives CDR1 MNHEY, CDR2 SVGAGI. CDR3 bases: TGTGCCAGCAGCCGACAGGGAAACTACAATGAGCAGTTCTTC. Protein: CASSRQGNYNEQFF.

The chain carries TRBV2 and TRBJ1-1, with D possibly matching TRBD1 (5 bases). Germline values: CDR1 SNHLY, CDR2 FYNNEI. V was cut by 5 bases and J by 6 bases, with 16 bases left in between. The CDR3 covers 14 residues. Here the CDR3 reads CASSIAGGTSEAFF. CDR3 DNA: TGTGCCAGCAGTATTGCTGGGGGGACGTCTGAAGCTTTCTTT.

CDR3 DNA sequence: TGCAGCGCTGGGAGCGAGACCCAGTACTTC. This sequence encodes CSAGSETQYF. V gene TRBV29-1 combines with J gene TRBJ2-5; the D gene is possibly TRBD2 (5 bases). The CDR3 contains 10 residues. Germline V CDR1 and CDR2: SQVTM, ANQGSEA. The germline V and J ends were trimmed by 7 bases and 5 bases, with 8 bases remaining between them. The full variable domain, completed using reference TRBV29-1 and TRBJ2-5, is SAVISQKPSRDICQRGTSLTIQCQVDSQVTMMFWYRQQPGQSLTLIATANQGSEATYESGFVIDKFPISRPNLTFSTLTVSNMSPEDSSIYLCSAGSETQYFGPGTRLLVL.

The V gene is TRBV4-2, the J gene TRBJ2-6; TRBD2 matches 14 bases. This CDR3 is 18 amino acids long. Trimming cost V 3 bases and J 1 base; bases outside gene matches: 2. Germline CDR1 LGHNA, CDR2 YNFKEQ. CDR3 region: CASSQGLAGDSGANVLTF. DNA for the CDR3: TGTGCCAGCAGCCAGGGACTAGCGGGGGATTCTGGGGCCAACGTCCTGACTTTC.

This chain's CDR3 is CASSFGGRGYGYTF. DNA of the CDR3: TGTGCCAGCAGCTTTGGGGGCAGGGGGTATGGCTACACCTTC. The chain uses TRBV7-2 and TRBJ1-2, with 7 nucleotides matching TRBD1. The CDR3 covers 14 residues. The V segment lost 3 bases and the J segment 5 bases; nucleotides outside the gene matches: 6. CDR1 SGHTA and CDR2 FQGNSA come from the germline V gene. Looking up the rest from reference TRBV7-2 and TRBJ1-2 gives the full variable domain: GAGVSQSPSNKVTEKGKDVELRCDPISGHTALYWYRQSLGQGLEFLIYFQGNSAPDKSGLPSDRFSAERTGGSVSTLTIQRTQQEDSAVYLCASSFGGRGYGYTFGSGTRLTVV.

This chain joins TRBV21-1 and TRBJ2-6; the table's D call, TRBD1, has no DNA check behind it. TRBV21-1 is a known pseudogene. The CDR3 has 17 amino acids. As DNA, the CDR3 is TGTGCCAACTCGGGACAGGGAGTGCTCTCTGGGGCCAACGTCCTGACTTTC. Encoded protein: CANSGQGVLSGANVLTF.

The chain couples TRBV2 to TRBJ1-5; the D gene is possibly TRBD1 (5 bases). CDR1 and CDR2 from the germline V gene are SNHLY and FYNNEI. V lost 7 bases and J 7 bases, leaving 17 bases between the germline ends. The CDR3 is made up of 14 amino acids. The CDR3 region has the DNA TGTGCCAGCACCCCCGGGGGGAGGGAACAGCCCCAGCATTTT. It encodes CASTPGGREQPQHF.

The J gene is TRBJ2-2, the V gene TRBV2; D remains unclear. The CDR3 loop spans 12 amino acids. Germline V gene sequence: CDR1 SNHLY, CDR2 FYNNEI. Trimming removed 3 bases from V and 6 bases from J, with 5 bases in between. The CDR3 DNA reads TGTGCCAGCAGTGATTATCCCGGGGAGCTGTTTTTT. Encoded protein: CASSDYPGELFF.

V gene TRBV10-2 combines with J gene TRBJ1-1, with 9 bases that match TRBD1. The CDR3 is 17 amino acids. Trimming cost V 7 bases and J 0 bases; bases outside gene matches: 12. Germline loops: CDR1 WSHSY, CDR2 SAAADI. The CDR3, as DNA: TGCGCCAGCACCCAGCGGGTTACAGGGGGCATGAACACTGAAGCTTTCTTT. Encoded protein: CASTQRVTGGMNTEAFF.

The chain carries TRBV7-2 and TRBJ1-2; unclear D gene. Germline CDR1 is SGHTA and CDR2 is FQGNSA. V was cut by 1 base and J by 0 bases, with 9 bases left in between. CDR3 length equals 15 residues. CDR3 bases: TGTGCCAGCAGCTTAGGGTCTCCAGCTAACTATGGCTACACCTTC. Translation gives CASSLGSPANYGYTF.

This rearrangement joins TRBV5-1 to TRBJ2-3, with 8 bases lining up with TRBD2. Germline trimming cut 4 bases from V and 1 base from J; bases unmatched to any gene: 5. The germline CDR1 and CDR2 sequences are SGHRS and YFSETQ. The CDR3 spans 15 residues. CDR3 DNA sequence: TGCGCCAGCAGCCCTAGCGGGTTTGGCACAGATACGCAGTATTTT. It codes for CASSPSGFGTDTQYF.

This chain joins TRBV18 and TRBJ2-1; 8 bases agree with TRBD2. Germline lookup yields CDR1 KGHSH and CDR2 LQKENI. Losses at the gene ends were 5 bases for V and 1 base for J; bases not matched to a gene: 4. CDR3 length: 15 amino acids. The CDR3 region has the DNA TGTGCCAGCTCAATAGCGGGGTATTCCTACAATGAGCAGTTCTTC. Protein: CASSIAGYSYNEQFF.

J is TRBJ2-7 and V is TRBV7-2; 7 nucleotides line up with TRBD1. V lost 8 bases and J lost 1; bases outside the gene matches: 8. Germline CDR1 is SGHTA and CDR2 is FQGNSA. This CDR3 contains 14 residues. CDR3 coding DNA: TGTGCCAGCTCCCGGGACAGACAATCCTACGAGCAGTACTTC. Translating it yields CASSRDRQSYEQYF.

This chain uses TRBV5-1 with TRBJ2-7, with a weak D call TRBD1 (5 bases). The CDR3 consists of 15 residues. The V and J ends lost 5 bases and 1 base respectively, with 16 bases between them. Germline V CDR1 and CDR2: SGHRS, YFSETQ. CDR3 nucleotide sequence: TGCGCCAGCAGTACGCAGGGTGGGGCATCCTACGAGCAGTACTTC. Its protein product is CASSTQGGASYEQYF.

V is TRBV6-2 or TRBV6-3 and J is TRBJ2-1; no clear D gene. Deletions cut 0 bases from V and 0 bases from J, with 12 bases between. This CDR3 region has 17 residues. The germline gives CDR1 MNHEY, CDR2 SVGEGT. The CDR3 nucleotides are TGTGCCAGCAGTTACTCGAGGTACCGCTCCTCCTACAATGAGCAGTTCTTC. Residues: CASSYSRYRSSYNEQFF.

This chain joins TRBV29-1 and TRBJ1-1, with a tentative D call TRBD1 (5 bases). V was cut by 4 bases and J by 1 base, with 10 bases left in between. CDR1 is SQVTM and CDR2 is ANQGSEA in the germline V gene. CDR3 length: 13 amino acids. CDR3 in amino acids: CSVAVGGNTEAFF. CDR3 bases: TGCAGCGTTGCTGTGGGGGGGAACACTGAAGCTTTCTTT.

This clone is a singleton in its sample. The rearrangement joins TRBV6-1 to TRBJ2-1; weak D call: TRBD2 (6 bases). The CDR3 totals 14 residues. V was trimmed by 2 bases and J by 3 bases, leaving 8 bases between them. Germline CDR1 reads MNHNS; CDR2 reads SASEGT. The CDR3 protein is CASSESGVYNEQFF. CDR3 coding DNA: TGTGCCAGCAGTGAATCGGGGGTCTACAATGAGCAGTTCTTC.

The gene calls are TRBV3-1 (or the pseudogene TRBV3-2) and TRBJ1-1; TRBD1 agrees at 7 bases. The junction had 5 bases not matched to a gene; V was cut back by 0 bases and J by 1 base. The V gene's germline CDR1 is LGHDT and CDR2 YNNKEL (reference sequence). This CDR3 contains 16 residues. Here the CDR3 reads CASSQEQGKQNTEAFF. DNA of the CDR3: TGTGCCAGCAGCCAAGAACAGGGGAAACAGAACACTGAAGCTTTCTTT.

This clone showed up just once. This chain links TRBV6-6 with TRBJ2-2; maybe TRBD2 (6 bases). Germline V gene sequence: CDR1 MNHNY, CDR2 SVGAGI (reference sequence). CDR3 size: 14 residues. With 10 bases removed from V and 1 base from J, the gap between germline ends came to 13 bases. In DNA form, the CDR3 reads TGTGCCACAGGCCGAGCGGGGAACACCGGGGAGCTGTTTTTT. It specifies CATGRAGNTGELFF.

The chain carries TRBV24-1 and TRBJ2-7, with D maybe TRBD2 (5 bases). Germline assignment: CDR1 KGHDR and CDR2 SFDVKD. There are 13 residues in the CDR3. The V end was cut by 4 bases, the J end by 7 bases, with 13 bases between. CDR3 residues: CATSDPAWREQYF. As DNA, the CDR3 is TGTGCCACCAGTGACCCGGCGTGGAGGGAGCAGTACTTC.

This clone showed up just a few times. The chain is built from TRBV5-1 and TRBJ2-7; D is possibly TRBD2 (5 bases). The germline V and J ends were trimmed by 0 bases and 9 bases, with 10 bases remaining between them. There are 12 residues in the CDR3. Germline CDR1 and CDR2: SGHRS and YFSETQ. This CDR3 is CASSLDGERQYF. Written as DNA, the CDR3 is TGCGCCAGCAGCTTGGATGGGGAGAGGCAGTACTTC.

V gene TRBV7-8 combines with J gene TRBJ2-1, with D unclear. The V gene's germline CDR1 is SGHVS and CDR2 FQNEAQ. CDR3 size: 12 residues. V gave up 1 base and J gave up 9 bases, with 7 bases separating them. CDR3 DNA sequence: TGTGCCAGCAGCTTAGGTGTCAGTGAGCAGTTCTTC. Residues: CASSLGVSEQFF.

The sample holds one count of this clone. This chain connects TRBV7-8 to TRBJ2-2, with TRBD2 identical over 13 bases. CDR1 is SGHVS and CDR2 is FQNEAQ in the germline V gene. The CDR3 covers 16 residues. V gave up 5 bases and J gave up 6 bases; unmatched junction bases: 6. CDR3 amino acids: CASSLRLAGGPGELFF. The DNA of the CDR3 is TGTGCCAGCAGCCTGCGACTAGCGGGAGGCCCCGGGGAGCTGTTTTTT.

About this clone itself: The sample carries other DNA sequences with the same CDR3. The chain recombines TRBV7-2 with TRBJ1-5, with 8 bases fitting TRBD1. CDR3 length: 15 amino acids. Germline values: CDR1 SGHTA, CDR2 FQGNSA. The V and J ends lost 2 bases and 4 bases, in that order; junction bases with no gene match: 4. CDR3 loop: CASSLQGARNQPQHF. CDR3 DNA: TGTGCCAGCAGCTTACAGGGGGCTCGTAATCAGCCCCAGCATTTT.

CDR3 bases: TGCAGCGGCGGCACAGGCTCCTTGGGGACTGAAGCTTTCTTT. Translation: CSGGTGSLGTEAFF. The chain employs TRBV29-1 and TRBJ1-1, with D possibly matching TRBD1 (5 bases). The germline V gene encodes CDR1 SQVTM and CDR2 ANQGSEA. The V end was cut by 7 bases, the J end by 5 bases, with 20 bases between. There are 14 residues in the CDR3.

This chain links TRBV18 with TRBJ1-2, with D possibly TRBD1 on 6 matching bases. The germline CDR1 and CDR2 sequences are KGHSH and LQKENI. V shed 3 bases and J shed 5 bases, with 10 bases lying between them. The CDR3 runs 13 residues. The CDR3 sequence is CASSPAGEYGYTF. In DNA form, the CDR3 reads TGTGCCAGCTCACCCGCAGGGGAATATGGCTACACCTTC.

The chain joins TRBV6-5 to TRBJ2-7; 7 positions agree with TRBD1. Germline-derived CDR1 and CDR2 are MNHEY and SVGAGI. The CDR3 totals 12 residues. Unmatched junction bases numbered 5, after V lost 6 bases and J lost 6 bases. The CDR3 loop is CASRQGSREQYF. CDR3 nucleotide sequence: TGTGCCAGCAGACAGGGGTCTCGCGAGCAGTACTTC.

The CDR3 DNA reads as TGTGCCAGCAGCCCAATCAGCTACGAGCAGTACTTC. It codes for CASSPISYEQYF. The chain links TRBV11-2 to TRBJ2-7; D gene ambiguous. Germline V gives CDR1 SGHAT, CDR2 FQNNGV. The V gene lost 5 bases and the J gene lost 3 bases, with 8 bases spanning the gap. The CDR3 runs to 12 residues.

The chain links TRBV2 to TRBJ1-5; D perhaps matches TRBD1 (6 bases). Trimming removed 2 bases at V and 4 bases at J, with 9 bases between. Germline CDR1 reads SNHLY; CDR2 reads FYNNEI. The length of the CDR3 is 14 residues. The CDR3 protein is CASSERQGNQPQHF. The CDR3 DNA follows: TGTGCCAGCAGTGAAAGGCAGGGGAATCAGCCCCAGCATTTT.